One sample yielded the 29 T cell receptor beta chains listed below, sequenced in a study of blood T cell repertoires in COVID-19. The assay was immunoSEQ multiplex PCR, and TCRdb's table has in-frame clones only and misses some. The table has about 270,000 clones, over 85% seen once. The source material was PBMCs or T cells enriched from blood (not recorded which). These receptors were taken from a woman in her sixties who had recovered from COVID-19.

The chain couples TRBV2 to TRBJ1-5; D might be TRBD1 (5 bases). The CDR3 is made up of 13 amino acids. V lost 6 bases, J lost 4 bases, and 10 bases lay in between. Germline V gene lookup returns CDR1 SNHLY and CDR2 FYNNEI. CDR3 loop: CASRVRVNQPQHF. The CDR3 DNA follows: TGTGCCAGCAGGGTCAGGGTGAATCAGCCCCAGCATTTT.

This chain joins TRBV24-1 and TRBJ1-3; D is unresolved. V lost 7 bases, J lost 0 bases, and 9 bases lay in between. Per germline, CDR1 KGHDR and CDR2 SFDVKD. This CDR3 is built from 14 residues. DNA for the CDR3: TGTGCCACCAGGGACTCCGGCTCTGGAAACACCATATATTTT. It is translated as CATRDSGSGNTIYF.

The V and J genes are TRBV24-1 and TRBJ1-5; 12 nucleotides agree with TRBD1. Germline V gene lookup returns CDR1 KGHDR and CDR2 SFDVKD. This CDR3 is 13 amino acids long. The ends lost 9 bases at V and 6 bases at J; junction bases unmatched: 2. CDR3 loop: CATGTGGSQPQHF. As DNA, the CDR3 is TGTGCCACCGGGACAGGGGGCAGTCAGCCCCAGCATTTT.

CDR3 residues: CASSQERTRTQYF. CDR3 bases: TGTGCCAGCAGCCAAGAAAGGACTAGGACGCAGTATTTT. The J gene is TRBJ2-3, the V gene TRBV3-1 (or the pseudogene TRBV3-2); 7 nucleotides line up with TRBD2. Germline assignment: CDR1 LGHDT and CDR2 YNNKEL (reference sequence). The CDR3 totals 13 residues. V trimming: 0 bases; J trimming: 9 bases; junction bases outside the gene matches: 3.

This CDR3 is CSGHNRETQYF. CDR3 sequence (DNA): TGCAGTGGTCATAACCGGGAGACCCAGTACTTC. The chain uses TRBV20-1 and TRBJ2-5; no clear D. This CDR3 contains 11 residues. Trimming cost V 7 bases and J 5 bases, with 11 bases left between them. The germline V gene encodes CDR1 DFQATT and CDR2 SNEGSKA (reference sequence).

J is TRBJ2-7 and V is TRBV5-1; the match to TRBD2 covers 7 bases. Germline values: CDR1 SGHRS, CDR2 YFSETQ. This CDR3 is built from 14 residues. Trimming took 5 bases from V and 4 from J; bases not matched to a gene: 9. CDR3 amino acids: CASRAVTSAYEQYF. The DNA for the CDR3 is TGCGCCAGCAGAGCCGTAACTAGCGCGTACGAGCAGTACTTC.

This clone was detected many times. The J gene is TRBJ2-1, the V gene TRBV30; no clear D gene. The CDR3 loop spans 12 amino acids. V lost 2 bases to trimming and J lost 7 bases, with 9 bases between them. Germline assignment: CDR1 GTSNPN and CDR2 SVGIG (reference sequence). CDR3 bases: TGTGCCTGGAGTTTGGGCTTGAATGAGCAGTTCTTC. The encoded protein is CAWSLGLNEQFF.

The CDR3 loop reads CASSLQGQGSLEQYF. In DNA form, the CDR3 reads TGCGCCAGCAGCTTGCAAGGACAGGGCTCCCTCGAGCAGTACTTC. This chain joins TRBV5-1 and TRBJ2-7; 8 nucleotides line up with TRBD1. CDR1 is SGHRS and CDR2 is YFSETQ in the germline V gene. The CDR3 runs to 15 residues. V lost 1 base and J lost 6; bases outside the gene matches: 9.

The chain has TRBV7-9 and TRBJ1-2; D is ambiguous. In germline, CDR1 is SEHNR, CDR2 FQNEAQ (reference sequence). Trimming left V 1 base short and J 8 bases short, with 8 bases between. This CDR3 is 12 amino acids long. CDR3 in DNA: TGTGCCAGCAGCTTAGACGTGGCAGGCTACACCTTC. Translating it yields CASSLDVAGYTF.

This chain connects TRBV24-1 to TRBJ2-1, with a weak D call TRBD1 (9 bases). The CDR3 extends over 18 amino acids. V lost 3 bases, J lost 8 bases, and 25 bases lay in between. Germline V CDR1 and CDR2: KGHDR, SFDVKD. As DNA, the CDR3 is TGTGCCACCAGTGATCCGGGACAGGGTGGCGGGAGGAAGGATGAGCAGTTCTTC. It specifies CATSDPGQGGGRKDEQFF.

The chain recombines TRBV24-1 with TRBJ2-2; weak D call: TRBD1 (5 bases). The CDR3 totals 15 residues. Looked up from germline, CDR1 is KGHDR and CDR2 is SFDVKD. Trimming removed 1 base at V and 8 bases at J, with 13 bases between. The DNA of the CDR3 is TGTGCCACCAGTGATTTTGTTGCAGGGCTGGGGGAGCTGTTTTTT. It yields the protein CATSDFVAGLGELFF.

The V call is TRBV5-4, the J call TRBJ2-5; 13 nucleotides agree with TRBD2. This CDR3 contains 16 residues. CDR1 and CDR2 from the germline V gene are SGHNT and YYREEE (reference sequence). The V segment lost 3 bases and the J segment 5 bases; nucleotides outside the gene matches: 7. As DNA, the CDR3 is TGTGCCAGCAGCTCAAGGACTAGCGGGGGCGGGGAGACCCAGTACTTC. This translates into CASSSRTSGGGETQYF.

This clone occurred a few times. The chain links TRBV6-5 to TRBJ2-1; a weak D match, TRBD1 (7 bases). The CDR3 loop spans 15 amino acids. V was shortened by 6 bases and J by 3 bases, with 15 bases between the two germline ends. CDR1 and CDR2 (germline): MNHEY, SVGAGI. CDR3: CASREGAGGYNEQFF. CDR3 DNA sequence: TGTGCCAGCAGGGAGGGGGCAGGTGGCTACAATGAGCAGTTCTTC.

V usage is TRBV19 and J usage is TRBJ2-7, with TRBD1 matching over 10 bases. The CDR3 runs to 15 residues. Germline CDR1 is LNHDA and CDR2 is SQIVND (reference sequence). V shed 4 bases and J 0 bases; nucleotides not matched to a gene: 3. The CDR3 DNA follows: TGTGCCAGTAGTACGGGACAGGGGTTCTCCTACGAGCAGTACTTC. Its protein is CASSTGQGFSYEQYF.

This chain uses TRBV29-1 with TRBJ2-1; D is undetermined. V lost 0 bases, J lost 9 bases, and 6 bases lay in between. The CDR3 is 11 residues long. Germline V CDR1 and CDR2: SQVTM, ANQGSEA. The DNA of the CDR3 is TGCAGCGTTGAAGATGGCAGTGAGCAGTTCTTC. Translating gives CSVEDGSEQFF.

The gene calls are TRBV7-3 and TRBJ2-1; D is perhaps TRBD1 (6 bases). The germline V gene encodes CDR1 SGHTA and CDR2 FQGTGA. Between the trimmed V and J ends, which lost 5 bases and 0 bases, there was a span of 11 bases. The CDR3 has 15 residues. CDR3 sequence: CASSPRDTSYNEQFF. DNA for the CDR3: TGTGCCAGCAGCCCCCGGGACACCTCCTACAATGAGCAGTTCTTC.

V and J are TRBV7-3 and TRBJ2-2, with 7 bases lining up with TRBD1. CDR3 size: 15 residues. Trimming removed 1 base from V and 7 bases from J; junction bases left unmatched: 6. Germline values: CDR1 SGHTA, CDR2 FQGTGA. The CDR3 here is CASSLMGTVIGELFF. CDR3 DNA sequence: TGTGCCAGCAGCTTAATGGGGACAGTTATCGGGGAGCTGTTTTTT.

The table lists this clone with a count of one. The V call is TRBV5-1, the J call TRBJ2-1, with TRBD1 identical over 9 bases. Germline values: CDR1 SGHRS, CDR2 YFSETQ. J lost 4 bases, V lost 4 bases, and 6 bases had no gene match. The CDR3 is made up of 15 amino acids. The CDR3 DNA follows: TGCGCCAGCAGCGGGGGACAGGGCTTTTACAATGAGCAGTTCTTC. Encoded protein: CASSGGQGFYNEQFF.

The CDR3 region is CASSQSGPDWQYF. The CDR3 DNA reads TGTGCCAGCAGCCAATCGGGTCCAGACTGGCAGTATTTT. The gene calls are TRBV3-1 (or the pseudogene TRBV3-2) and TRBJ2-3; D not certain. Deletions cut 2 bases from V and 11 bases from J, with 14 bases between. Germline assignment: CDR1 LGHDT and CDR2 YNNKEL (reference sequence). This CDR3 has 13 amino acids.

This chain links TRBV28 with TRBJ2-1; tentative D call: TRBD1 (6 bases). CDR1 and CDR2 (germline): MDHEN, SYDVKM. CDR3 length: 14 residues. Trimming pared 6 bases from V and 12 bases from J, leaving 21 bases between. CDR3 sequence: CASSGTQPAIAQFF. In nucleotides, the CDR3 is TGTGCCAGCAGCGGGACACAGCCGGCCATTGCGCAGTTCTTC.

This clone has a single count. This chain joins TRBV5-4 and TRBJ1-6; D remains unclear. The CDR3 runs 14 residues. Germline V CDR1 and CDR2: SGHNT, YYREEE (reference sequence). With 3 bases removed from V and 13 bases from J, the gap between germline ends came to 17 bases. For the CDR3, the DNA is TGTGCCAGCAGCTCGAGTTCGAGGGAGCGGCCCCTCCACTTT. This gives the protein CASSSSSRERPLHF.

The V call is TRBV5-6, the J call TRBJ1-5, with 11 bases fitting TRBD1. V trimming: 1 base; J trimming: 7 bases; junction bases outside the gene matches: 7. Germline V gene sequence: CDR1 SGHDT, CDR2 YYEEEE. The CDR3 is made up of 16 amino acids. The CDR3 DNA follows: TGTGCCAGCAGCTTGACCGGGACAGGGGGTTTCCAGCCCCAGCATTTT. This translates into CASSLTGTGGFQPQHF.

V gene TRBV28 combines with J gene TRBJ2-1; D unclear. The CDR3 is 13 amino acids. The V end lost 3 bases, the J end lost 5 bases, and 8 bases lay between the germline ends. Germline values: CDR1 MDHEN, CDR2 SYDVKM. The chain's CDR3 is CASSFSVDNEQFF. Here the CDR3 DNA reads TGTGCCAGCAGTTTCTCCGTTGACAATGAGCAGTTCTTC.

The chain recombines TRBV5-4 with TRBJ1-6; 7 bases match TRBD1. V trimming: 0 bases; J trimming: 4 bases; junction bases outside the gene matches: 4. The germline CDR1 and CDR2 sequences are SGHNT and YYREEE (reference sequence). CDR3 length: 16 amino acids. The chain's CDR3 is CASSLVGGGYNSPLHF. The CDR3 coding sequence is TGTGCCAGCAGCTTGGTAGGGGGCGGTTATAATTCACCCCTCCACTTT.

This clone was seen a few times. The J gene is TRBJ2-3, the V gene TRBV10-3; 7 bases are a match to TRBD2. With 3 bases clipped from V and 2 bases from J, the junction kept 5 bases outside the gene matches. CDR1 is ENHRY and CDR2 is SYGVKD in the germline V gene. The length of the CDR3 is 15 residues. The CDR3 loop is CAISERLADTDTQYF. The CDR3 DNA is TGTGCCATCAGTGAAAGGCTAGCGGACACAGATACGCAGTATTTT.

V gene TRBV5-1 combines with J gene TRBJ1-4; no firm D call. There are 12 residues in the CDR3. In germline, CDR1 is SGHRS, CDR2 YFSETQ. The V and J ends lost 2 bases and 11 bases respectively, with 10 bases between them. The CDR3 spells CASSFEGGKLFF. The CDR3 region has the DNA TGCGCCAGCAGCTTCGAGGGAGGGAAACTGTTTTTT.

The CDR3 nucleotides are TGTGCCAGCAGTTACGGGGGGGGGCCCGTAGATACGCAGTATTTT. Protein sequence: CASSYGGGPVDTQYF. The gene calls are TRBV6-5 and TRBJ2-3; possible D gene TRBD2, 7 bases. The CDR3 runs 15 residues. The V end lost 2 bases, the J end lost 5 bases, and 14 bases lay between the germline ends. Germline values: CDR1 MNHEY, CDR2 SVGAGI.

The CDR3 protein is CASSFRMTGVKNEQYF. The CDR3 nucleotides read TGTGCCAGCAGTTTTCGGATGACAGGGGTGAAGAACGAGCAGTACTTC. The chain has TRBV27 and TRBJ2-7; 8 nucleotides line up with TRBD1. CDR3 size: 16 residues. With 3 bases clipped from V and 5 bases from J, the junction kept 12 bases outside the gene matches. Germline V CDR1 and CDR2: MNHEY, SMNVEV (reference sequence).

The genes are TRBV29-1 and TRBJ2-3; no clear D. CDR3 length: 14 amino acids. V shed 3 bases and J shed 2 bases, with 12 bases lying between them. Germline CDR1 is SQVTM and CDR2 is ANQGSEA. The DNA of the CDR3 is TGCAGCGTTGATTCAGGAAACCCCACAGATACGCAGTATTTT. Translation: CSVDSGNPTDTQYF.